A selection of T cell receptor beta chains follows, all from one sample in a study of identical twins. A single record per CDR3 protein comes from TCRdb applying MiXCR to the 5' RACE reads. The sample lists fewer than 500,000 distinct CDR3 sequences; 20% to 30% were seen once. The sample was also linked to a second study, of T cells expressing NK-cell markers.

Sequences were obtained from CD4+ T cells sorted from blood. All receptors derive from a young woman in good health. CDR3s include the opening cysteine and the closing phenylalanine or tryptophan. The order of the fields is D gene, clone size, J gene, V gene, CDR3 DNA, CDR3 protein. The D gene is left open where the match is weak. Size tells how often a clone was seen (once, few, many) or the class of an expanded clone, and some rows leave it out.

d_gene: -
abundance: -
j_gene: TRBJ1-4
v_gene: TRBV5-1
CDR3nt: TGCGCCAGCAGCTCCGACCGGACTAATGAAAAACTGTTTTTT
CDR3aa: CASSSDRTNEKLFF

d_gene: -
abundance: few
j_gene: TRBJ1-1
v_gene: TRBV10-3
CDR3nt: TGTGCCACCACCAGTAGCATGAACACTGAAGCTTTCTTT
CDR3aa: CATTSSMNTEAFF

d_gene: TRBD2
abundance: -
j_gene: TRBJ2-3
v_gene: TRBV20-1
CDR3nt: TGCAGTGCTAGATCCCTACTAGCGGGACACACAGATACGCAGTATTTT
CDR3aa: CSARSLLAGHTDTQYF

d_gene: TRBD2
abundance: few
j_gene: TRBJ2-7
v_gene: TRBV18
CDR3nt: TGTGCCAGCTCGACCGGGAGCGGGGGTTACGAGCAGTACTTC
CDR3aa: CASSTGSGGYEQYF

d_gene: TRBD1
abundance: few
j_gene: TRBJ2-1
v_gene: TRBV6-1
CDR3nt: TGTGCCAGCAGCCAGACCGGGACAGCAGCCTACAATGAGCAGTTCTTC
CDR3aa: CASSQTGTAAYNEQFF

d_gene: -
abundance: -
j_gene: TRBJ2-3
v_gene: TRBV12-3/TRBV12-4
CDR3nt: TGTGCCAGCAGTGCTCAGGGTAGGGGCACAGATACGCAGTATTTT
CDR3aa: CASSAQGRGTDTQYF

d_gene: TRBD2
abundance: once
j_gene: TRBJ2-2
v_gene: TRBV20-1
CDR3nt: TGCAGTGCTAGTAGCGGGGGTAACACCGGGGAGCTGTTTTTT
CDR3aa: CSASSGGNTGELFF

d_gene: -
abundance: few
j_gene: TRBJ2-1
v_gene: TRBV20-1
CDR3nt: TGCAGTGCCGGAGGGTGGGACTTAGCGGCCTACAATGAGCAGTTCTTC
CDR3aa: CSAGGWDLAAYNEQFF

d_gene: -
abundance: few
j_gene: TRBJ2-1
v_gene: TRBV10-3
CDR3nt: TGTGCCATCAGTGAGGGCGATGAGCAGTTCTTC
CDR3aa: CAISEGDEQFF

d_gene: TRBD1
abundance: -
j_gene: TRBJ2-7
v_gene: TRBV20-1
CDR3nt: TGCAGTGCTAGATCCGGGACAGGGGGCGTCGAGCAGTACTTC
CDR3aa: CSARSGTGGVEQYF

d_gene: -
abundance: few
j_gene: TRBJ2-5
v_gene: TRBV12-3/TRBV12-4
CDR3nt: TGTGCCAGCAGCTGGAGTTCCGGGACTCCAGGGGCCCAGTACTTC
CDR3aa: CASSWSSGTPGAQYF

d_gene: -
abundance: few
j_gene: TRBJ2-7
v_gene: TRBV7-9
CDR3nt: TGTGCCAGCAGCCAGAGGCCGGAGTCTATTTCCTACGAGCAGTACTTC
CDR3aa: CASSQRPESISYEQYF

d_gene: TRBD1
abundance: -
j_gene: TRBJ2-2
v_gene: TRBV7-9
CDR3nt: TGTGCCAGCAGCGTTACAGGGGAAACCGGGGAGCTGTTTTTT
CDR3aa: CASSVTGETGELFF

d_gene: -
abundance: -
j_gene: TRBJ2-3
v_gene: TRBV9
CDR3nt: TGTGCCAGCAGCATACAGACAGGTTTCACAGATACGCAGTATTTT
CDR3aa: CASSIQTGFTDTQYF

d_gene: TRBD2
abundance: -
j_gene: TRBJ2-5
v_gene: TRBV14
CDR3nt: TGTGCCAGCAGCCGCGGGACTATCCAAGAGACCCAGTACTTC
CDR3aa: CASSRGTIQETQYF

d_gene: -
abundance: -
j_gene: TRBJ2-2
v_gene: TRBV10-2
CDR3nt: TGCGCCAGCAGGGCACAGGGCCCCGGGGAGCTGTTTTTT
CDR3aa: CASRAQGPGELFF

d_gene: TRBD1
abundance: few
j_gene: TRBJ2-7
v_gene: TRBV6-2/TRBV6-3
CDR3nt: TGTGCCAGACGAGGCCGGGACAGGTCAATACGTTACGAGCAGTACTTC
CDR3aa: CARRGRDRSIRYEQYF

d_gene: -
abundance: -
j_gene: TRBJ1-2
v_gene: TRBV6-2/TRBV6-3
CDR3nt: TGTGCCAGCATCTCACGACAGGCCAGTGGCTACACCTTC
CDR3aa: CASISRQASGYTF

d_gene: TRBD2
abundance: -
j_gene: TRBJ2-2
v_gene: TRBV20-1
CDR3nt: TGCAGTGCCCACCCCCGGGGGGGGATCTGGGCCGGGGAGCTGTTTTTT
CDR3aa: CSAHPRGGIWAGELFF

d_gene: TRBD1
abundance: -
j_gene: TRBJ1-2
v_gene: TRBV5-1
CDR3nt: TGCGCCAGCAGCTTGGGACCCGGGACAGGGGGCAACTATGGCTACACCTTC
CDR3aa: CASSLGPGTGGNYGYTF

d_gene: -
abundance: few
j_gene: TRBJ2-7
v_gene: TRBV3-1
CDR3nt: TGTGCCAGCAGCCAAGTGGGGCTAACCTACGAGCAGTACTTC
CDR3aa: CASSQVGLTYEQYF

d_gene: -
abundance: -
j_gene: TRBJ2-7
v_gene: TRBV23-1
CDR3nt: TGCGCCAGCAGTCAAGGGGCCCCACACGGATCAACCTACGAGCAGTACTTC
CDR3aa: CASSQGAPHGSTYEQYF

d_gene: TRBD2
abundance: -
j_gene: TRBJ2-7
v_gene: TRBV7-2
CDR3nt: TGTGCCAGCAGCTCCATACCAGCTAGCGGGGGTAACGAGCAGTACTTC
CDR3aa: CASSSIPASGGNEQYF

d_gene: TRBD1
abundance: few
j_gene: TRBJ1-2
v_gene: TRBV5-1
CDR3nt: TGCGCCAGCAGCTTGGGACAGGGTGTATCCGGCTACACCTTC
CDR3aa: CASSLGQGVSGYTF

d_gene: -
abundance: few
j_gene: TRBJ1-1
v_gene: TRBV2
CDR3nt: TGTGCCAGCCGAACCGGGTCCTTCGTACGGGCTTTCTTT
CDR3aa: CASRTGSFVRAFF

d_gene: -
abundance: few
j_gene: TRBJ1-1
v_gene: TRBV29-1
CDR3nt: TGCAGCGTTGAACGGGGGAACACTGAAGCTTTCTTT
CDR3aa: CSVERGNTEAFF

d_gene: -
abundance: -
j_gene: TRBJ1-5
v_gene: TRBV7-2
CDR3nt: TGTGCCAGCAGCTTACGGCAGGGAGGGAATCAGCCCCAGCATTTT
CDR3aa: CASSLRQGGNQPQHF

d_gene: -
abundance: -
j_gene: TRBJ1-2
v_gene: TRBV6-5
CDR3nt: TGTGCCGCTGGGCGCCCTCACTATGGCTACACCTTC
CDR3aa: CAAGRPHYGYTF

d_gene: -
abundance: few
j_gene: TRBJ1-2
v_gene: TRBV12-3/TRBV12-4
CDR3nt: TGTGCCAGCACCGCTTCGGACTATGGCTACACCTTC
CDR3aa: CASTASDYGYTF

d_gene: -
abundance: many
j_gene: TRBJ2-3
v_gene: TRBV29-1
CDR3nt: TGCAGCGTTGAATCCGGCACAGATACGCAGTATTTT
CDR3aa: CSVESGTDTQYF

d_gene: -
abundance: -
j_gene: TRBJ2-3
v_gene: TRBV5-1
CDR3nt: TGCGCCAGCAGCTATGAATGGCGGGGACCACACCATACGCAGTATTTT
CDR3aa: CASSYEWRGPHHTQYF

d_gene: -
abundance: -
j_gene: TRBJ2-3
v_gene: TRBV29-1
CDR3nt: TGCAGCGGTACAGGGTCCCTGGGCACAGATACGCAGTATTTT
CDR3aa: CSGTGSLGTDTQYF

d_gene: TRBD2
abundance: few
j_gene: TRBJ2-1
v_gene: TRBV9
CDR3nt: TGTGCCAGCAGCATCACTAGCGGGTACAATGAGCAGTTCTTC
CDR3aa: CASSITSGYNEQFF

d_gene: -
abundance: few
j_gene: TRBJ2-3
v_gene: TRBV5-1
CDR3nt: TGCGCCAGCAGCCCCCAACCCGGGTTTACAGATACGCAGTATTTT
CDR3aa: CASSPQPGFTDTQYF

d_gene: -
abundance: few
j_gene: TRBJ2-2
v_gene: TRBV20-1
CDR3nt: TGCAGTGCTATCAAACCAGGGGTATCCGGGGAGCTGTTTTTT
CDR3aa: CSAIKPGVSGELFF

d_gene: -
abundance: -
j_gene: TRBJ1-1
v_gene: TRBV29-1
CDR3nt: TGCAGCGGCCGCTGGCAGTTGAACACTGAAGCTTTCTTT
CDR3aa: CSGRWQLNTEAFF

d_gene: -
abundance: -
j_gene: TRBJ2-6
v_gene: TRBV12-3/TRBV12-4
CDR3nt: TGTGCCAGCACCTCGATAGGAACCTCTGGGGCCAACGTCCTGACTTTC
CDR3aa: CASTSIGTSGANVLTF

d_gene: -
abundance: few
j_gene: TRBJ2-7
v_gene: TRBV2
CDR3nt: TGTGCCAGCAGTGGGATAGGAGAGCAGTACTTC
CDR3aa: CASSGIGEQYF

d_gene: TRBD1
abundance: -
j_gene: TRBJ1-4
v_gene: TRBV23-1
CDR3nt: TGCGCCAGCACAAGGACAGGGGAGACTGAAAAACTGTTTTTT
CDR3aa: CASTRTGETEKLFF